Included here is one TCR beta chain sequence, with context. Clones were read by immunoSEQ multiplex PCR, and TCRdb kept only the in-frame ones, dropping some. Here the sample spans some 70,000 clones, 91% being singletons. The sample originates from a study of blood T cell repertoires in COVID-19. V lost 3 bases to trimming and J lost 6 bases; unmatched junction nucleotides: 3. There are 12 residues in the CDR3. CDR1 and CDR2 from the germline V gene are SGHNT and YYREEE (reference sequence). This TCR derives from a human donor in a cohort sampled during active COVID-19. Source material: peripheral blood. The chain recombines TRBV5-4 with TRBJ2-7; 7 bases are a match to TRBD2. The CDR3 is CASSSVAGEQYF. The CDR3 DNA follows: TGTGCCAGCAGCTCTGTAGCGGGCGAGCAGTACTTC.